The T cell receptor (beta chain) described here comes from a study of technical replicates of blood from a few donors. With 2 bases clipped from V and 11 bases from J, the junction kept 16 bases outside the gene matches. CDR3 length: 17 residues. Germline assignment: CDR1 SGHTA and CDR2 FQGNSA. Assay used: immunoSEQ multiplex PCR; TCRdb lists only in-frame clones, some missing. The repertoire consists of tens of thousands of clones, with around 94% occurring once and the leading ten covering about 0.38%. The chain carries TRBV7-2 and TRBJ1-1; 11 bases map to TRBD1. The clonotype comes from a human donor in good health. Sequencing was done on a sample of T cells isolated from PBMCs. The CDR3 DNA reads as TGTGCCAGCAGCTTATCCCGGGAGGTAGGGACAGGGGGAAATGCTTTCTTT. As protein: CASSLSREVGTGGNAFF. The full variable domain, with the rest looked up from reference TRBV7-2 and TRBJ1-1, is GAGVSQSPSNKVTEKGKDVELRCDPISGHTALYWYRQSLGQGLEFLIYFQGNSAPDKSGLPSDRFSAERTGGSVSTLTIQRTQQEDSAVYLCASSLSREVGTGGNAFFGQGTRLTVV.